These 13 T cell receptor beta chains were all obtained from the same sample, sequenced in a study of cytomegalovirus exposure and HLA in healthy donors. Method: immunoSEQ multiplex PCR; TCRdb's copy keeps in-frame clones and lacks some. The top ten hold around 1% of the sample, which has about 58,000 clones, about 88% seen once. The sequenced sample was PBMCs. Every receptor here comes from a man younger than 30 in good health and CMV-seronegative.

The chain combines TRBV7-3 with TRBJ2-1; the D gene is possibly TRBD2 (6 bases). Germline loops: CDR1 SGHTA, CDR2 FQGTGA. Trimming took off 5 bases at V and 9 bases at J, with 11 bases between the two ends. The CDR3 contains 12 residues. This chain's CDR3 is CASSLVGGEQFF. CDR3 in DNA: TGTGCCAGCAGCCTGGTGGGGGGTGAGCAGTTCTTC.

In its sample, this clone was seen a few times. The V gene is TRBV7-2, the J gene TRBJ2-7; 9 bases match TRBD1. The CDR3 extends over 15 amino acids. The germline V gene has CDR1 SGHTA and CDR2 FQGNSA. The V and J ends lost 5 bases and 0 bases, in that order; junction bases with no gene match: 5. The CDR3 protein is CASSERTGVSYEQYF. The CDR3 DNA is TGTGCCAGCAGCGAAAGGACAGGGGTCTCCTACGAGCAGTACTTC. The variable domain in full, with the rest retrieved from reference TRBV7-2 and TRBJ2-7, is GAGVSQSPSNKVTEKGKDVELRCDPISGHTALYWYRQSLGQGLEFLIYFQGNSAPDKSGLPSDRFSAERTGGSVSTLTIQRTQQEDSAVYLCASSERTGVSYEQYFGPGTRLTVT.

The rearrangement joins TRBV9 to TRBJ2-5; D perhaps matches TRBD2 (5 bases). The CDR3 has 16 residues. Germline CDR1 and CDR2: SGDLS and YYNGEE. Trimming stripped 2 bases from V and 1 base from J, with 15 bases between. The CDR3, as DNA: TGTGCCAGCAGCGTCCGGCCAGCGGAGGCCCAAGAGACCCAGTACTTC. Translated, it gives CASSVRPAEAQETQYF.

This clone was picked up a small number of times. The chain employs TRBV4-2 and TRBJ1-5, with 7 bases aligning to TRBD1. Germline assignment: CDR1 LGHNA and CDR2 YNFKEQ. After removal of 6 bases from V and 5 bases from J, the junction contained 7 bases not matched to a gene. The CDR3 is 14 residues long. The CDR3 DNA sequence: TGTGCCAGCAGTCCCGACAGGGACTATCAGCCCCAGCATTTT. Translation: CASSPDRDYQPQHF.

The chain joins TRBV5-4 to TRBJ2-7; TRBD1 is a possible D gene (6 bases). V shed 4 bases and J shed 4 bases, with 18 bases lying between them. Germline V gives CDR1 SGHNT, CDR2 YYREEE (reference sequence). The CDR3 totals 15 residues. The CDR3 DNA reads as TGTGCCAGCAGCCCCCGGGACACGGGAAATTACGAGCAGTACTTC. Its protein is CASSPRDTGNYEQYF.

This clone was recorded a few times. The chain uses TRBV5-4 and TRBJ1-2; TRBD1 agrees at 8 bases. CDR3 length equals 14 residues. Germline V gene sequence: CDR1 SGHNT, CDR2 YYREEE (reference sequence). The V segment lost 2 bases and the J segment 6 bases; nucleotides outside the gene matches: 6. The CDR3 sequence: CASSLQDREHGYTF. The DNA for the CDR3 is TGTGCCAGCAGCTTACAGGACAGGGAGCATGGCTACACCTTC. Full variable domain (remainder filled in from reference TRBV5-4 and TRBJ1-2): ETGVTQSPTHLIKTRGQQVTLRCSSQSGHNTVSWYQQALGQGPQFIFQYYREEENGRGNFPPRFSGLQFPNYSSELNVNALELDDSALYLCASSLQDREHGYTFGSGTRLTVV.

The V call is TRBV18, the J call TRBJ1-1; 7 bases are shared with TRBD1. V lost 7 bases and J lost 0; bases outside the gene matches: 11. CDR1 KGHSH and CDR2 LQKENI come from the germline V gene. The CDR3 has 16 residues. In nucleotides, the CDR3 is TGTGCCAGCTACGAGGATACAGGGGTTCTGAACACTGAAGCTTTCTTT. This sequence encodes CASYEDTGVLNTEAFF. Combining the CDR3 with reference TRBV18 and TRBJ1-1 gives the whole variable domain NAGVMQNPRHLVRRRGQEARLRCSPMKGHSHVYWYRQLPEEGLKFMVYLQKENIIDESGMPKERFSAEFPKEGPSILRIQQVVRGDSAAYFCASYEDTGVLNTEAFFGQGTRLTVV.

The chain's CDR3 is CAWARDSLSDTQYF. The CDR3 DNA reads TGTGCCTGGGCCCGGGACAGTTTATCTGATACGCAGTATTTT. This rearrangement joins TRBV30 to TRBJ2-3; 7 bases match TRBD1. V lost 5 bases, J lost 6 bases, and 11 bases stayed unmatched. This CDR3 is 14 amino acids long. Germline V gene data show CDR1 as GTSNPN and CDR2 as SVGIG (reference sequence).

The chain carries TRBV19 and TRBJ2-2, with TRBD1 identical over 7 bases. Germline V lookup: CDR1 LNHDA, CDR2 SQIVND (reference sequence). With 6 bases clipped from V and 4 bases from J, the junction kept 8 bases outside the gene matches. The CDR3 length is 15 residues. The CDR3 reads CASRRDRVSTGELFF. The CDR3 DNA is TGTGCCAGTAGACGTGACAGGGTTAGCACCGGGGAGCTGTTTTTT.

The V and J genes are TRBV2 and TRBJ1-1, with D maybe TRBD1 (5 bases). CDR3 length: 13 residues. V shed 4 bases and J shed 1 base, with 7 bases lying between them. Germline-derived CDR1 and CDR2 are SNHLY and FYNNEI. The CDR3 DNA follows: TGTGCCAGCAGTGCCCAGGGGAACACTGAAGCTTTCTTT. The encoded protein is CASSAQGNTEAFF.

This clone was counted between two and nine times. The chain combines TRBV30 with TRBJ2-7, with a tentative D call TRBD1 (5 bases). CDR1 is GTSNPN and CDR2 is SVGIG in the germline V gene (reference sequence). The CDR3 runs to 14 residues. V was cut by 5 bases and J by 4 bases, with 18 bases left in between. The CDR3 coding sequence is TGTGCCTGGGGCCACCAGGGCAGGGAATACGAGCAGTACTTC. Amino acid sequence: CAWGHQGREYEQYF.

CDR3 bases: TGTGCCAGCAGTTACATAGGGGACTACGAGCAGTACTTC. It encodes CASSYIGDYEQYF. The chain links TRBV6-6 to TRBJ2-7; a possible D gene is TRBD1 (5 bases). CDR3 length: 13 residues. CDR1 MNHNY and CDR2 SVGAGI come from the germline V gene (reference sequence). V was clipped by 2 bases and J by 3 bases, with 8 bases between them.

This clone is a singleton in its sample. The chain carries TRBV27 and TRBJ2-1; perhaps TRBD2 as D (5 bases). CDR3 length equals 16 residues. Germline CDR1 is MNHEY and CDR2 is SMNVEV (reference sequence). Trimming took 4 bases from V and 0 from J, leaving 13 bases between them. The CDR3 region is CASSSSKRSSYNEQFF. The CDR3 nucleotides read TGTGCCAGCAGTTCCTCCAAGCGGAGCTCCTACAATGAGCAGTTCTTC.